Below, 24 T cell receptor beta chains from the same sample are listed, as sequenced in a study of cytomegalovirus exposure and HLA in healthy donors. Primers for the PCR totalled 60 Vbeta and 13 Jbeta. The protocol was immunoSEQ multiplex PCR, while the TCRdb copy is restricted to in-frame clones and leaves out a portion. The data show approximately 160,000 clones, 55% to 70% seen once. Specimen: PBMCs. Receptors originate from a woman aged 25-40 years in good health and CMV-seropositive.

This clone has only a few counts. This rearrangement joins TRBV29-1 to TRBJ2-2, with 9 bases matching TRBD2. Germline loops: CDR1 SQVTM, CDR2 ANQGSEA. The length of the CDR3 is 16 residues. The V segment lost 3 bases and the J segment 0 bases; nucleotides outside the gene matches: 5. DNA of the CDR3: TGCAGCGTTGATGGTAGCGGGGGCCCGAACACCGGGGAGCTGTTTTTT. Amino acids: CSVDGSGGPNTGELFF.

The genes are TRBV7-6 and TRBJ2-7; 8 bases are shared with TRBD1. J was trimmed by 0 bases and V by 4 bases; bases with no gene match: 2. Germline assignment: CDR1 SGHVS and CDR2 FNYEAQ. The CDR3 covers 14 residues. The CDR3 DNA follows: TGTGCCAGCAGCTCCGACAGGGGCTCCTACGAGCAGTACTTC. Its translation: CASSSDRGSYEQYF.

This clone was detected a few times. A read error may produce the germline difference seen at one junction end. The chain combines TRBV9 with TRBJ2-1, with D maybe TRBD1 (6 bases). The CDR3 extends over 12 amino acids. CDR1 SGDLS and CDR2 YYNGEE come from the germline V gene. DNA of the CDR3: TGTGCCAGCAGCGCACAGGGAAATGGGCAGTTCTTC. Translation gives CASSAQGNGQFF.

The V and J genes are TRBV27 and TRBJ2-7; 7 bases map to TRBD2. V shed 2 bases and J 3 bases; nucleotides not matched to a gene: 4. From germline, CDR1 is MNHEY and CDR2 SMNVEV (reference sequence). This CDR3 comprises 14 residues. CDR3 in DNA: TGTGCCAGCAGTTTAAATCCTAGCGGCTACGAGCAGTACTTC. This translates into CASSLNPSGYEQYF.

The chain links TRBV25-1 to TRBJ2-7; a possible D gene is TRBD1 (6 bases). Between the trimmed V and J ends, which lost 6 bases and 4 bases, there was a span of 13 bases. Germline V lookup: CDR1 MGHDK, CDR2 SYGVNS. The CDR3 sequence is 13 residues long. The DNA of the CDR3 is TGTGCCAGCAGCTTCAGGGGCACTTACGAGCAGTACTTC. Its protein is CASSFRGTYEQYF.

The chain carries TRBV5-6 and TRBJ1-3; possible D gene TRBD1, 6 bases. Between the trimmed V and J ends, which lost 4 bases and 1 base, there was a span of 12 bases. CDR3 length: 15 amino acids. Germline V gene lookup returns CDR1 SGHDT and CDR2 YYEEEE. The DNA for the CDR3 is TGTGCCAGCAGCCCCCCCGGACAGTCTGGAAACACCATATATTTT. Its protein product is CASSPPGQSGNTIYF.

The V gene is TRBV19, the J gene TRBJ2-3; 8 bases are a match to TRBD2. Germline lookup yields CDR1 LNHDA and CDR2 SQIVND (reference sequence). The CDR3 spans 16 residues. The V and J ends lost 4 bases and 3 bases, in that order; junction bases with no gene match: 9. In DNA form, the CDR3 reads TGTGCCAGTAGTACAAAAGCGGGAGCAGGTACAGATACGCAGTATTTT. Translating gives CASSTKAGAGTDTQYF.

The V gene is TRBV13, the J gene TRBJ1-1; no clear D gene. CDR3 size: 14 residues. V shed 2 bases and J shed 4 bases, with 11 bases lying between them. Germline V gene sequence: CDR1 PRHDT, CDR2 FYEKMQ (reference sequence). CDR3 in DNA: TGTGCCAGCAGCTTACTCCCACGGGGCACTGAAGCTTTCTTT. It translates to CASSLLPRGTEAFF.

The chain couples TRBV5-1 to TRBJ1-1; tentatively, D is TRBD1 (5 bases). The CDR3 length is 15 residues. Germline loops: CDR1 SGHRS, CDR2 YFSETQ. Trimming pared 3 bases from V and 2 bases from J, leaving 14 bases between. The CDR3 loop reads CASSWGRGGNTEAFF. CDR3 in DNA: TGCGCCAGCAGCTGGGGAAGGGGAGGCAACACTGAAGCTTTCTTT.

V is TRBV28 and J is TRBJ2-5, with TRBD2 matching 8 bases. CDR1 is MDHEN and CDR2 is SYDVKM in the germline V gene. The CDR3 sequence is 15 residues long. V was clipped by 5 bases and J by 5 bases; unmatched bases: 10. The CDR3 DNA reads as TGTGCCAGCAGTCTAACCGGGAGGGCCCCGGAGACCCAGTACTTC. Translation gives CASSLTGRAPETQYF. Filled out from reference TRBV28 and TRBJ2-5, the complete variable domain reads DVKVTQSSRYLVKRTGEKVFLECVQDMDHENMFWYRQDPGLGLRLIYFSYDVKMKEKGDIPEGYSVSREKKERFSLILESASTNQTSMYLCASSLTGRAPETQYFGPGTRLLVL.

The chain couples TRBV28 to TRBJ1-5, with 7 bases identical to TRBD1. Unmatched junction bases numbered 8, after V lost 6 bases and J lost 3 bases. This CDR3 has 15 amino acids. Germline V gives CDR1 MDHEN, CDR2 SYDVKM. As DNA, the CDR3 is TGTGCCAGCAGACAAAGACAGGGCAACAATCAGCCCCAGCATTTT. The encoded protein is CASRQRQGNNQPQHF.

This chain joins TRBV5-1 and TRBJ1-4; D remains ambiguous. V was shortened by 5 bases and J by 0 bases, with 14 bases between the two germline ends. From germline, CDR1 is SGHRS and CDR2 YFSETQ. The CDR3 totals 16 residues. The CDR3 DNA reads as TGCGCCAGCAGGCGTTTCCTACTTGCAACTAATGAAAAACTGTTTTTT. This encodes CASRRFLLATNEKLFF.

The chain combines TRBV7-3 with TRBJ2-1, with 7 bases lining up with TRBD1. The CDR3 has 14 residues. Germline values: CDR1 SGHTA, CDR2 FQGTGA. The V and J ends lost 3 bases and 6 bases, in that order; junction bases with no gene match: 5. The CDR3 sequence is CASSLTRDSNEQFF. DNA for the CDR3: TGTGCCAGCAGCTTGACCCGGGACAGCAATGAGCAGTTCTTC.

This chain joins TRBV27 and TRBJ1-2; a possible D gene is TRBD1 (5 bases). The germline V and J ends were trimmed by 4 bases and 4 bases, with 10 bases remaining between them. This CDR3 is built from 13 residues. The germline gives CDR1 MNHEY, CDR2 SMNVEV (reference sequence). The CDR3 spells CASSYGRAYGYTF. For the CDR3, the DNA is TGTGCCAGCAGTTACGGCAGGGCCTATGGCTACACCTTC.

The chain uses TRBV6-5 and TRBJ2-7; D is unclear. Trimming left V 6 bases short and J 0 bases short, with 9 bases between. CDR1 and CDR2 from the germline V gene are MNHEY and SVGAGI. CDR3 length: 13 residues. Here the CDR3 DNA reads TGTGCCAGCAGGGAACTAAGCTCCTACGAGCAGTACTTC. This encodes CASRELSSYEQYF.

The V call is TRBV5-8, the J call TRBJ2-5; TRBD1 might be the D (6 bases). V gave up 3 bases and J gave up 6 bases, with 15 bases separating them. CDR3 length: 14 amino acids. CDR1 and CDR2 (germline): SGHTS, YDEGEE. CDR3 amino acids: CASSSSGVEKTQYF. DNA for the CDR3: TGTGCCAGCAGCTCATCAGGGGTTGAAAAGACCCAGTACTTC.

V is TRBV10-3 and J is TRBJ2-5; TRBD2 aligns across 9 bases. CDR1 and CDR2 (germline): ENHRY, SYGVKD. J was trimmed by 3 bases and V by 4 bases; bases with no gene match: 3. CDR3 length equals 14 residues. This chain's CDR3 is CAISALAGKETQYF. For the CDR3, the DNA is TGTGCCATCAGTGCCCTAGCGGGAAAAGAGACCCAGTACTTC.

The CDR3 DNA reads TGTGCCAGCAGTTACTTGCTCGGACAGTCGTTTTTCGGCTACACCTTC. It encodes CASSYLLGQSFFGYTF. This chain connects TRBV6-5 to TRBJ1-2, with a tentative D call TRBD1 (6 bases). Germline-derived CDR1 and CDR2 are MNHEY and SVGAGI. V was shortened by 1 base and J by 8 bases, with 20 bases between the two germline ends. The CDR3 consists of 16 residues.

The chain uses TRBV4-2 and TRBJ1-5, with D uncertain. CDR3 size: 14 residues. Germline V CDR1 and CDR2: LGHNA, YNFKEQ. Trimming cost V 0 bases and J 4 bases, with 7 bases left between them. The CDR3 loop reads CASSQDRGNQPQHF. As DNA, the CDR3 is TGTGCCAGCAGCCAAGATCGCGGGAATCAGCCCCAGCATTTT.

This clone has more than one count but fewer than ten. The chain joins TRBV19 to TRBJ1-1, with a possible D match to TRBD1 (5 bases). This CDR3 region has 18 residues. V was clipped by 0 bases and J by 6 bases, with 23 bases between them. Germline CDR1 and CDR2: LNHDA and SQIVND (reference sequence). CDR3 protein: CASSIDWRGGASGAEAFF. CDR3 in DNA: TGTGCCAGTAGTATAGATTGGAGGGGCGGGGCCTCCGGCGCTGAAGCTTTCTTT.

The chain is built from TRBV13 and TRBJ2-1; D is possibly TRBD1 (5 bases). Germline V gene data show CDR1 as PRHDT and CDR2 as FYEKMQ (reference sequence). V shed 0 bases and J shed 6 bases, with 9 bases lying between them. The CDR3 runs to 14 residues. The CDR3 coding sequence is TGTGCCAGCAGCTTAGGGACAGCAATCAATGAGCAGTTCTTC. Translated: CASSLGTAINEQFF.

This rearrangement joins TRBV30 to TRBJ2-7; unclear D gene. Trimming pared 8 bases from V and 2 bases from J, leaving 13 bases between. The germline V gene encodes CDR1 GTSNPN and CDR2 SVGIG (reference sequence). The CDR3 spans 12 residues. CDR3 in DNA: TGTGCCGGGAACCTTGGGCCCTACGAGCAGTACTTC. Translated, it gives CAGNLGPYEQYF.

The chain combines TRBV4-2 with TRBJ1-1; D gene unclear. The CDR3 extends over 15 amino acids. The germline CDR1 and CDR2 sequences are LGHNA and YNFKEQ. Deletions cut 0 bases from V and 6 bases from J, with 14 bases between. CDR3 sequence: CASSQDKGGVSEAFF. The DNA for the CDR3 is TGTGCCAGCAGCCAAGATAAAGGAGGTGTATCTGAAGCTTTCTTT.

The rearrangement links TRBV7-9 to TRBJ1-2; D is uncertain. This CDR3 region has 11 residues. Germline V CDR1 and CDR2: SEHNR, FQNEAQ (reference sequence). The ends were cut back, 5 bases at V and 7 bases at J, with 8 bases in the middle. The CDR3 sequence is CASSPAGGYTF. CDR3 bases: TGTGCCAGCAGCCCCGCGGGTGGCTACACCTTC. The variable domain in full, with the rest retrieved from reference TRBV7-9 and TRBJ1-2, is DTGVSQNPRHKITKRGQNVTFRCDPISEHNRLYWYRQTLGQGPEFLTYFQNEAQLEKSRLLSDRFSAERPKGSFSTLEIQRTEQGDSAMYLCASSPAGGYTFGSGTRLTVV.